Presented here are 6 T cell receptor beta chains from one specimen sequenced in a study of PD-L1 blockade in urothelial cancer. The protocol was immunoSEQ multiplex PCR, while the TCRdb copy is restricted to in-frame clones and leaves out a portion. The profile shows 70,000 to 85,000 clones, around 90% of them singletons. Time point indicated: pretreatment peripheral blood. Specimen: PBMCs, collected around atezolizumab (anti-PD-L1) treatment. The receptors were sampled from a man aged 65 to 85 with urothelial cancer.

V is TRBV9 and J is TRBJ2-3, with 8 bases lining up with TRBD1. This CDR3 has 17 residues. Germline V gene sequence: CDR1 SGDLS, CDR2 YYNGEE. Unmatched junction bases numbered 7, after V lost 0 bases and J lost 1 base. For the CDR3, the DNA is TGTGCCAGCAGCGTAGGGGACAGGAGGGGAGGCACAGATACGCAGTATTTT. It specifies CASSVGDRRGGTDTQYF.

This chain connects TRBV2 to TRBJ2-1; the match to TRBD1 covers 7 bases. Germline values: CDR1 SNHLY, CDR2 FYNNEI. Trimming cost V 4 bases and J 1 base; bases outside gene matches: 10. CDR3 size: 17 residues. The CDR3 region has the DNA TGTGCCAGCAGTGGGCGAACAGGGGCGAGGTCCTACAATGAGCAGTTCTTC. Its translation: CASSGRTGARSYNEQFF.

This clone has just a few counts. CDR3 loop: CASSTGTYTEAFF. CDR3 sequence (DNA): TGTGCCAGTAGCACCGGGACTTACACTGAAGCTTTCTTT. This chain joins TRBV19 and TRBJ1-1; TRBD1 might be the D (5 bases). CDR1 and CDR2 (germline): LNHDA, SQIVND (reference sequence). V shed 6 bases and J shed 3 bases, with 11 bases lying between them. The CDR3 is 13 residues long.

CDR3 nucleotide sequence: TGCGCCAGCAGCTTGAATCCGGACAGGGTTGAGACCCAGTACTTC. Residues: CASSLNPDRVETQYF. The chain couples TRBV5-1 to TRBJ2-5; 8 nucleotides agree with TRBD1. Germline CDR1 SGHRS, CDR2 YFSETQ. J gave up 5 bases and V 1 base, and 7 bases lay outside the gene matches. This CDR3 has 15 amino acids.

CDR3 bases: TGTGCCAGCAGTGAATTTGGGCGGGAGGTGGAGACCCAGTACTTC. It translates to CASSEFGREVETQYF. The V call is TRBV25-1, the J call TRBJ2-5, with 8 bases aligning to TRBD2. V dropped 1 base and J dropped 5; count of bases not matched to a gene: 6. The CDR3 runs 15 residues. From germline, CDR1 is MGHDK and CDR2 SYGVNS.

This clone is a singleton in its sample. The rearrangement joins TRBV6-6 to TRBJ1-1; 9 positions agree with TRBD1. Germline V CDR1 and CDR2: MNHNY, SVGAGI (reference sequence). CDR3 size: 16 residues. The J segment lost 1 base and the V segment lost 6 bases, leaving 9 bases of the junction unmatched. The CDR3 sequence: CASRPGTGQPNTEAFF. CDR3 bases: TGTGCCAGCAGACCCGGGACAGGGCAACCGAACACTGAAGCTTTCTTT.